The TCR beta chain described here comes from a study of T-cell reconstitution after alpha-beta-depleted transplantation in children. Study conclusions and caveats: The study traced high day-60 TCRbeta diversity in some patients to surviving recipient T cells and thymic progenitors. Several hundred graft clones that had expanded were reportedly the source of alpha-beta T cells about two months after transplant. Hyperexpanded clones declined; after one year, newly produced T cells mostly supplied diversity.

This CDR3 is 15 amino acids long. J was trimmed by 5 bases and V by 6 bases; bases with no gene match: 7. This clonotype was seen repeatedly, ten times or more. Its antigen is undetermined. As it was prepared, the TCRbeta library received unique molecular identifiers. One entry per CDR3 protein results from TCRdb running MiXCR on the PCR reads. The table shows 280,000 or so distinct CDR3 sequences, with about 9.9% occurring only once. The clonotype comes from a male patient between 2 and 10 years old who had a stem cell transplant for chronic granulomatous disease, so the T cells may come from the graft donor. This chain links TRBV12-3 or TRBV12-4 with TRBJ2-3; 11 bases map to TRBD2. This specimen was peripheral blood, taken 180 days after TCRalphabeta/CD19-depleted stem cell transplant. The CDR3 sequence is CASRISGGARDTQYF. The CDR3, as DNA: TGTGCCAGCAGGATTAGCGGGGGGGCCAGAGATACGCAGTATTTT.